This note documents a single TCR beta chain sequence. The record originates from a study of T-cell memory formation after mild COVID-19. Amplification by 5'RACE using constant-segment primers produced TCR alpha and TCR beta cDNA libraries that carried sample barcodes and UMIs. TCRdb processed the 5' RACE reads anew with MiXCR; each CDR3 protein has one entry. The sample lists around 200,000 distinct CDR3 sequences; about 18% were seen once. The CDR3 is 19 amino acids. The germline V gene has CDR1 SEHNR and CDR2 FQNEAQ (reference sequence). With V trimmed by 7 bases and J by 0 bases, 14 bases remained unmatched.

This TCR came from a young man who had mild COVID-19 (a few samples of this study predate the infection). Cell type and time point are not known. The chain couples TRBV7-9 to TRBJ2-2, with 10 bases aligning to TRBD2. The sample comprised PBMCs or a T cell subset sorted from them (not recorded which). CDR3 sequence reads: CASTLAGTSALSNTGELFF. The CDR3 DNA is TGTGCCAGCACATTAGCGGGGACTAGCGCCCTTTCGAACACCGGGGAGCTGTTTTTT.